Below, 30 T cell receptor beta chains from the same sample are listed, as sequenced in a study of T cell responses to AZD1222 COVID-19 vaccine. Sequencing was performed with immunoSEQ multiplex PCR; in TCRdb, only in-frame clones are kept and a portion is missing. The sample yields around 150,000 clones, about 92% seen once. Material: peripheral blood, obtained 28 days after the second AZD1222 dose. These receptors all stem from an adult who received the AZD1222 COVID-19 vaccine.

This clone was detected only a few times. The chain uses TRBV2 and TRBJ1-1; no reliable D call. Per the germline V gene, CDR1 is SNHLY and CDR2 is FYNNEI. This CDR3 is built from 18 residues. Trimming cost V 6 bases and J 6 bases, with 29 bases left between them. The CDR3 is CASREKWGITQVGAEAFF. The CDR3 DNA reads TGTGCCAGCAGGGAAAAGTGGGGAATTACCCAAGTCGGCGCTGAAGCTTTCTTT.

The chain joins TRBV19 to TRBJ2-1; D not certain. Germline lookup yields CDR1 LNHDA and CDR2 SQIVND (reference sequence). The V end lost 7 bases, the J end lost 4 bases, and 17 bases lay between the germline ends. The CDR3 has 15 residues. CDR3 sequence (DNA): TGTGCCAGTAAAGGTGGGCGGTCAGCTTACAATGAGCAGTTCTTC. Translated: CASKGGRSAYNEQFF. The full variable domain, in which reference TRBV19 and TRBJ2-1 provide the parts outside the CDR3, is DGGITQSPKYLFRKEGQNVTLSCEQNLNHDAMYWYRQDPGQGLRLIYYSQIVNDFQKGDIAEGYSVSREKKESFPLTVTSAQKNPTAFYLCASKGGRSAYNEQFFGPGTRLTVL.

The chain recombines TRBV5-1 with TRBJ1-3, with 7 bases identical to TRBD1. Germline lookup yields CDR1 SGHRS and CDR2 YFSETQ. The CDR3 loop spans 14 amino acids. V lost 4 bases to trimming and J lost 2 bases; unmatched junction nucleotides: 3. CDR3 sequence (DNA): TGCGCCAGCAGCACCGGGACAGCTGGAAACACCATATATTTT. The encoded protein is CASSTGTAGNTIYF.

The rearrangement uses TRBV5-1 and TRBJ2-7; the D gene is possibly TRBD2 (6 bases). Germline-derived CDR1 and CDR2 are SGHRS and YFSETQ. Trimming shortened V by 5 bases and J by 3 bases, and 18 bases separated the two germline ends. This CDR3 has 15 amino acids. The CDR3 region has the DNA TGCGCCAGCAGACCGGGACTCCATTCGAACTACGAGCAGTACTTC. It encodes CASRPGLHSNYEQYF.

CDR3 sequence reads: CASSPPGFRSQETQYF. CDR3 bases: TGTGCCAGCAGCCCCCCCGGGTTCAGGAGCCAAGAGACCCAGTACTTC. The chain couples TRBV7-2 to TRBJ2-5, with D unresolved. The V gene's germline CDR1 is SGHTA and CDR2 FQGNSA. This CDR3 has 16 residues. The germline V and J ends were trimmed by 5 bases and 1 base, with 17 bases remaining between them.

The chain joins TRBV24-1 to TRBJ2-1; 8 nucleotides align to TRBD1. This CDR3 is built from 15 residues. Germline CDR1 and CDR2: KGHDR and SFDVKD. J gave up 5 bases and V 3 bases, and 5 bases lay outside the gene matches. In DNA form, the CDR3 reads TGTGCCACCAGTGATCGGGACAGGATGAACAATGAGCAGTTCTTC. The encoded protein is CATSDRDRMNNEQFF.

The chain is built from TRBV7-2 and TRBJ2-3; 12 bases match TRBD2. The CDR3 has 18 amino acids. V was pared by 4 bases and J by 4 bases, with 12 bases of the junction left unmatched. CDR1 and CDR2 (germline): SGHTA, FQGNSA. CDR3 sequence: CASSYLAGGGGLADTQYF. The DNA for the CDR3 is TGTGCCAGCAGCTACCTAGCGGGAGGGGGTGGGCTCGCAGATACGCAGTATTTT. The full variable domain, in which reference TRBV7-2 and TRBJ2-3 provide the parts outside the CDR3, is GAGVSQSPSNKVTEKGKDVELRCDPISGHTALYWYRQSLGQGLEFLIYFQGNSAPDKSGLPSDRFSAERTGGSVSTLTIQRTQQEDSAVYLCASSYLAGGGGLADTQYFGPGTRLTVL.

The J gene is TRBJ1-4, the V gene TRBV18; D not certain. The germline gives CDR1 KGHSH, CDR2 LQKENI. Between the trimmed V and J ends, which lost 2 bases and 5 bases, there was a span of 6 bases. The CDR3 covers 13 residues. CDR3 amino acids: CASSPRSNEKLFF. CDR3 DNA: TGTGCCAGCTCACCAAGATCCAATGAAAAACTGTTTTTT.

The genes are TRBV6-1 and TRBJ2-1; 11 positions match TRBD2. The CDR3 extends over 16 amino acids. With 3 bases clipped from V and 4 bases from J, the junction kept 5 bases outside the gene matches. Germline assignment: CDR1 MNHNS and CDR2 SASEGT. For the CDR3, the DNA is TGTGCCAGCAGTGACGCCGCTAGCGGGGGGTACAATGAGCAGTTCTTC. This codes for CASSDAASGGYNEQFF.

The chain couples TRBV21-1 to TRBJ2-7; TRBD2, the table's D call, was not compared with the DNA. TRBV21-1 corresponds to a pseudogene. CDR3 size: 16 residues. CDR3 loop: CASSRLHSGSYYEQYF. The CDR3 DNA reads as TGTGCCAGCAGCCGACTACATAGCGGGAGTTATTACGAGCAGTACTTC.

The chain has TRBV19 and TRBJ1-1; the match to TRBD1 covers 7 bases. Germline V gives CDR1 LNHDA, CDR2 SQIVND (reference sequence). The CDR3 has 13 amino acids. With 5 bases clipped from V and 3 bases from J, the junction kept 3 bases outside the gene matches. CDR3 sequence: CASSAQGDTEAFF. CDR3 nucleotides: TGTGCCAGTAGTGCCCAGGGGGACACTGAAGCTTTCTTT.

This chain uses TRBV4-1 with TRBJ2-7, with no clear D. V shed 1 base and J shed 5 bases, with 15 bases lying between them. The CDR3 has 15 amino acids. The V gene's germline CDR1 is MGHRA and CDR2 YSYEKL. Written as DNA, the CDR3 is TGCGCCAGCAGCCAAGTGCCGACCAGGAATAACGAGCAGTACTTC. Protein sequence: CASSQVPTRNNEQYF.

The rearrangement joins TRBV29-1 to TRBJ1-5; no reliable D call. Looked up from germline, CDR1 is SQVTM and CDR2 is ANQGSEA. The CDR3 has 12 residues. The V gene lost 5 bases and the J gene lost 0 bases, with 5 bases spanning the gap. In nucleotides, the CDR3 is TGCAGCGTTAAGGGTAGCAATCAGCCCCAGCATTTT. Amino acid sequence: CSVKGSNQPQHF.

For the CDR3, the DNA is TGTGCCAGCAGTTTGTTCCTTAGCGGGGAGCTGTTTTTT. Amino acid sequence: CASSLFLSGELFF. The chain recombines TRBV5-5 with TRBJ2-2; D remains unclear. Germline assignment: CDR1 SGHKS and CDR2 YYEKEE (reference sequence). The V gene lost 5 bases and the J gene lost 7 bases, with 12 bases spanning the gap. CDR3 length: 13 amino acids.

This chain's CDR3 is CAISEAHSRGASYNEQFF. DNA of the CDR3: TGTGCCATCAGTGAGGCCCATTCGAGAGGGGCGTCCTACAATGAGCAGTTCTTC. The rearrangement uses TRBV10-3 and TRBJ2-1; D might be TRBD1 or TRBD2, each matching 5 bases. The CDR3 contains 18 residues. V shed 2 bases and J shed 1 base, with 18 bases lying between them. CDR1 ENHRY and CDR2 SYGVKD come from the germline V gene.

The V call is TRBV18, the J call TRBJ1-5; TRBD1 matches at 10 bases. Germline V gene data show CDR1 as KGHSH and CDR2 as LQKENI. The CDR3 extends over 15 amino acids. V shed 2 bases, J shed 8 bases, and the junction held 6 bases outside the gene matches. CDR3 bases: TGTGCCAGCTCACCAGGGACAGGGGTTATCGAGCCCCAGCATTTT. Translating gives CASSPGTGVIEPQHF.

V gene TRBV19 combines with J gene TRBJ1-1; no definite D call. Germline assignment: CDR1 LNHDA and CDR2 SQIVND (reference sequence). The CDR3 spans 13 residues. V was shortened by 7 bases and J by 0 bases, with 9 bases between the two germline ends. The CDR3 DNA follows: TGTGCCAGTAACCTCAAACTGAACACTGAAGCTTTCTTT. It is translated as CASNLKLNTEAFF.

The CDR3 nucleotides read TGCGCCAGCAGCCCCAGGGCGGGAGATTACTACAATGAGCAGTTCTTC. This gives the protein CASSPRAGDYYNEQFF. V is TRBV4-3 and J is TRBJ2-1, with 7 nucleotides matching TRBD2. The CDR3 spans 16 residues. The V gene's germline CDR1 is LGHNA and CDR2 YSLEER. The junction had 9 bases not matched to a gene; V was cut back by 4 bases and J by 3 bases.

The rearrangement links TRBV27 to TRBJ2-3; perhaps TRBD1 as D (6 bases). The germline V gene has CDR1 MNHEY and CDR2 SMNVEV (reference sequence). The CDR3 loop spans 13 amino acids. V lost 8 bases and J 7 bases, leaving 16 bases between the germline ends. This CDR3 reads CASAAKQGNTQYF. The CDR3 DNA reads TGTGCCAGCGCCGCCAAACAGGGAAATACGCAGTATTTT.

This rearrangement joins TRBV27 to TRBJ2-7; D gene ambiguous. The V gene lost 4 bases and the J gene lost 3 bases, with 13 bases spanning the gap. CDR1 is MNHEY and CDR2 is SMNVEV in the germline V gene (reference sequence). The CDR3 loop spans 14 amino acids. The CDR3 sequence: CASSSIRTVYEQYF. The CDR3 DNA reads as TGTGCCAGCAGTTCCATCAGGACCGTCTACGAGCAGTACTTC.

The chain carries TRBV12-3 or TRBV12-4 and TRBJ1-4, with a tentative D call TRBD1 (6 bases). This CDR3 region has 13 residues. V was shortened by 3 bases and J by 8 bases, with 10 bases between the two germline ends. CDR3 residues: CASSLKGDEKLFF. CDR3 DNA sequence: TGTGCCAGCAGTTTGAAGGGGGACGAAAAACTGTTTTTT.

This clone was seen only a few times. The chain has TRBV7-9 and TRBJ2-7, with no clear D. Trimming removed 2 bases at V and 0 bases at J, with 8 bases between. Germline V lookup: CDR1 SEHNR, CDR2 FQNEAQ (reference sequence). The CDR3 has 14 amino acids. The CDR3 here is CASSLSGISYEQYF. The CDR3 nucleotides read TGTGCCAGCAGCTTATCCGGAATCTCCTACGAGCAGTACTTC.

The chain employs TRBV18 and TRBJ2-7, with TRBD1 as a possible D gene (6 bases). CDR1 and CDR2 (germline): KGHSH, LQKENI. The V end lost 8 bases, the J end lost 3 bases, and 14 bases lay between the germline ends. The CDR3 extends over 13 amino acids. CDR3 in amino acids: CASASRGDYEQYF. CDR3 in DNA: TGTGCCAGCGCATCCAGGGGAGACTACGAGCAGTACTTC.

The chain combines TRBV18 with TRBJ1-1; no definite D call. Germline CDR1 is KGHSH and CDR2 is LQKENI. V dropped 3 bases and J dropped 0 bases, with 5 bases sitting between them. The CDR3 has 13 residues. DNA of the CDR3: TGTGCCAGCTCACCGGGGATGAACACTGAAGCTTTCTTT. It translates to CASSPGMNTEAFF. The whole variable domain, filled in from reference TRBV18 and TRBJ1-1, reads NAGVMQNPRHLVRRRGQEARLRCSPMKGHSHVYWYRQLPEEGLKFMVYLQKENIIDESGMPKERFSAEFPKEGPSILRIQQVVRGDSAAYFCASSPGMNTEAFFGQGTRLTVV.

This rearrangement joins TRBV7-8 to TRBJ1-2; maybe TRBD1 (5 bases). Trimming took off 5 bases at V and 6 bases at J, with 22 bases between the two ends. The CDR3 is 16 amino acids. Per the germline V gene, CDR1 is SGHVS and CDR2 is FQNEAQ. This CDR3 is CASSLGDGTKPHGYTF. In DNA form, the CDR3 reads TGTGCCAGCAGCCTAGGGGACGGGACCAAACCGCATGGCTACACCTTC.

The V call is TRBV29-1, the J call TRBJ2-5; 15 nucleotides align to TRBD2. Germline CDR1 reads SQVTM; CDR2 reads ANQGSEA. With 6 bases clipped from V and 4 bases from J, the junction kept 3 bases outside the gene matches. The CDR3 runs to 14 residues. The CDR3 nucleotides are TGCAGCGTGAGGGGACTAGCGGGAGGAGAGACCCAGTACTTC. Translating it yields CSVRGLAGGETQYF.

The chain combines TRBV6-1 with TRBJ1-3; D uncertain. V was pared by 3 bases and J by 0 bases, with 9 bases between. This CDR3 is built from 15 residues. CDR1 and CDR2 from the germline V gene are MNHNS and SASEGT. DNA for the CDR3: TGTGCCAGCAGTGATTGGTACGGCTCTGGAAACACCATATATTTT. It codes for CASSDWYGSGNTIYF.

The genes are TRBV2 and TRBJ2-5; D might be TRBD2 (5 bases). Germline values: CDR1 SNHLY, CDR2 FYNNEI. The CDR3 is 11 amino acids. V dropped 4 bases and J dropped 5 bases, with 5 bases sitting between them. For the CDR3, the DNA is TGTGCCAGCAGTGCGGGGGAGACCCAGTACTTC. Translation: CASSAGETQYF.

This clone occurred once. The chain employs TRBV27 and TRBJ1-2, with 7 bases fitting TRBD1. This CDR3 comprises 14 residues. Germline V gene lookup returns CDR1 MNHEY and CDR2 SMNVEV (reference sequence). V shed 5 bases and J 8 bases; nucleotides not matched to a gene: 11. The CDR3 here is CASSRLGTDGGYTF. The CDR3 DNA sequence: TGTGCCAGCAGTCGACTCGGGACAGATGGAGGCTACACCTTC.

The chain couples TRBV29-1 to TRBJ1-2; TRBD1 aligns across 7 bases. Trimming took 7 bases from V and 6 from J; bases not matched to a gene: 5. This CDR3 has 11 residues. CDR1 is SQVTM and CDR2 is ANQGSEA in the germline V gene. CDR3 DNA sequence: TGCAGCGGGCGACAGGGTGATGGCTACACCTTC. Protein sequence: CSGRQGDGYTF.